This T cell receptor (beta chain) was found in a study of blood T cell repertoires in COVID-19. Whole-study context: Samples taken during acute and convalescent COVID-19 were collected in the United States, Italy and Spain. T cells, B-cell-depleted T cells, or PBMCs provided the cDNA or gDNA that served as material.

As processed by the authors: For nucleated cells, counts were estimated from reference gene primer amplification. Only in-frame clones appear in the TCRdb table, and some are missing; sequencing was by immunoSEQ multiplex PCR. Clone size and V and J calls were adopted from that table, with D and trimming inferred from the DNA. The data show around 200,000 clones, with 83% seen just once and roughly 6.6% held by the top ten. CDR3 length: 19 residues. Input material: peripheral blood. The sequence was collected from a woman aged 40-49 years with acute or convalescent COVID-19. V gene TRBV21-1 combines with J gene TRBJ1-5; the table's D call, TRBD1, was not checked against the DNA. TRBV21-1 is deemed a pseudogene. Here the CDR3 reads CASSKVRPDSNYSNQPQHF. The DNA for the CDR3 is TGTGCCAGCAGCAAAGTCAGGCCAGATAGTAATTATAGCAATCAGCCCCAGCATTTT.